This TCR beta chain originates from a study of graft-versus-host responses after intestinal transplantation (dated by TCRdb to the early 2020s). Regarding the complete study: The transplants that recipients got were multivisceral, liver-intestinal, or isolated intestinal. All recipients received anti-thymocyte globulin induction followed by maintenance tacrolimus and steroids for about three years. Alloreactive clones were identified by sequencing pre-transplant mixed lymphocyte reaction products and comparing them with unstimulated pre-transplant donor and recipient T cells. Of the approximately 25 intestinal transplant recipients enrolled in the cohort, one of whom was a retransplant, a few patients without pretransplant specimens were excluded. A peak of at least 4% donor T cells among recipient peripheral blood mononuclear cells was the definition used for donor T cell macrochimerism. Instead of going to the commercial service, samples from a few later patients were sequenced in-house on an Illumina MiSeq and processed with MiXCR. Bulk TCR-beta CDR3 sequencing was used to track graft-versus-host and host-versus-graft alloreactive T cell clones in the graft, circulation and bone marrow after intestinal transplantation.

As concerns this clone: This receptor's antigen is unknown. It has no much larger one-base neighbor in the sample; base qualities were not kept.

The library was made by the immunoSEQ multiplex PCR assay. Adaptive Biotechnologies carried out high-throughput TCR-beta CDR3 sequencing of genomic DNA for most patients. Under the source paper's analysis protocol: TCR sequencing data for around 19 patients were retrieved from Adaptive's ImmunoSEQ software; three other patients were processed with MiXCR and VDJtools. CDR3 nucleotide sequences shared between donor and recipient were removed because their origin could not be assigned. To count as alloreactive, a clone needed at least 2-fold expansion over unstimulated cells and a minimum CFSE-low frequency of 0.002% (template counts) or 0.001% (read counts). A clone was considered mappable if detected in the sequenced pre-transplant spleen, lymph node, or MLR CFSE-low populations of the donor or recipient. Cumulative frequency of alloreactive clones was calculated as a percentage of all sequences weighted by copy number. As stored in TCRdb, this immuneACCESS dataset retains in-frame rearrangements with V and J assigned. A fraction of the clones does not appear; measured against another copy, unresolved V genes explain less than half of the discrepancy, and the remainder lacks a known reason. V, J and clone size are taken as reported in that table, and D and trimming were inferred from the DNA itself. Here the sample has approximately 3,300 clones; about 80% occur a single time. The top ten constitute roughly 6.7% of the sample.

General conclusions and limits of the study: GvH clones turned up in recipient bone marrow, with some appearing earlier in ileal mucosa or blood, a pattern consistent with an intestinal mucosal origin. High GvH to HvG T cell clonal ratios were observed in the allografts of patients with donor T cell macrochimerism. The relatively low number and heterogeneity of intestinal transplant patients limited the conclusions. Peak levels of circulating GvH clones were associated with declines in HvG clones early after transplant.

Between the V and J ends, shortened by 0 bases and 2 bases respectively, the junction contains 11 bases. CDR1 and CDR2 are read off the germline V gene (reference sequence) as SGHNT and YYREEE. From the cysteine through the phenylalanine, the CDR3 covers 15 amino acids. The read is trimmed to its CDR3 DNA, 45 bases read in frame from base 1. To isolate intraepithelial and lamina propria lymphocytes from graft specimens, dithiothreitol, EDTA incubations and collagenase D digestion were used. Serial intestinal graft biopsy specimens collected up to 600 days after transplant underwent bulk TCR-beta sequencing.

The chain links TRBV5-4 with TRBJ2-5; TRBD2 is a weak D gene call, 5 bases matching. This sample comprised ileum tissue, obtained approximately 17 and 21 days after intestinal transplantation. This sequence was found in a human patient who received an intestinal transplant, so some T cells may come from the graft donor. The CDR3 reads CASSLDNRGQETQYF. The bases read TGTGCCAGCAGCTTGGATAATAGAGGGCAAGAGACCCAGTACTTC. With all but the CDR3 taken from the reference TRBV5-4 and TRBJ2-5 genes, the full variable domain is: ETGVTQSPTHLIKTRGQQVTLRCSSQSGHNTVSWYQQALGQGPQFIFQYYREEENGRGNFPPRFSGLQFPNYSSELNVNALELDDSALYLCASSLDNRGQETQYFGPGTRLLVL.